These 30 T cell receptor beta chains originate from one sample sequenced in a study of graft-versus-host responses after intestinal transplantation. TCRdb's copy holds only in-frame clones and misses some; the assay was immunoSEQ multiplex PCR. The table lists about 10,000 clones, under 35% of them singletons. CFSE-labeled responder cells (approximately 200,000) were plated with approximately 200,000 irradiated, violet-dye-labeled stimulator cells. The sequenced sample was alloreactive CD8+ T cells from a mixed lymphocyte reaction culture, obtained before intestinal transplant. Subset indicated: CFSE-low proliferating T cells sorted from roughly six-day pre-transplant mixed lymphocyte reaction (GvH or HvG direction). Source of these receptors: a human patient who received an intestinal transplant.

This chain uses TRBV7-9 with TRBJ2-7; 9 bases match TRBD1. Trimming removed 3 bases from V and 4 bases from J; junction bases left unmatched: 4. The CDR3 extends over 14 amino acids. CDR1 and CDR2 (germline): SEHNR, FQNEAQ (reference sequence). The CDR3 DNA sequence: TGTGCCAGCAGCTTCGTGGACAGGGGATACGAGCAGTACTTC. It encodes CASSFVDRGYEQYF. Based on the CDR3 plus reference TRBV7-9 and TRBJ2-7, the full variable domain is DTGVSQNPRHKITKRGQNVTFRCDPISEHNRLYWYRQTLGQGPEFLTYFQNEAQLEKSRLLSDRFSAERPKGSFSTLEIQRTEQGDSAMYLCASSFVDRGYEQYFGPGTRLTVT.

This clone has more than one count but fewer than ten. The chain uses TRBV11-2 and TRBJ2-1; 8 nucleotides align to TRBD2. Trimming at V came to 5 bases and at J to 0 bases, leaving 15 bases not matched to a gene. The CDR3 totals 19 residues. Germline lookup yields CDR1 SGHAT and CDR2 FQNNGV. In DNA, the CDR3 is TGTGCCAGCAGCCCGAATCTACCTAAGCGGGGGAGCTCCTACAATGAGCAGTTCTTC. This gives the protein CASSPNLPKRGSSYNEQFF.

This clone was counted between two and nine times. This CDR3 is CASSDSTYEQYF. Written as DNA, the CDR3 is TGTGCCAGTAGCGACAGTACCTACGAGCAGTACTTC. This rearrangement joins TRBV19 to TRBJ2-7; tentatively, D is TRBD1 (5 bases). The CDR3 runs to 12 residues. Trimming left V 6 bases short and J 2 bases short, with 8 bases between. Germline V CDR1 and CDR2: LNHDA, SQIVND (reference sequence).

The V and J genes are TRBV4-1 and TRBJ2-7, with D possibly TRBD1 on 6 matching bases. This CDR3 contains 13 residues. The V gene lost 1 base and the J gene lost 5 bases, with 9 bases spanning the gap. From germline, CDR1 is MGHRA and CDR2 YSYEKL. CDR3 sequence (DNA): TGCGCCAGCAGCCAAGTAGGGGGAGACGAGCAGTACTTC. This gives the protein CASSQVGGDEQYF.

The table lists this clone with a few counts. The V and J genes are TRBV7-3 and TRBJ1-2; the D gene is possibly TRBD1 (6 bases). Per germline, CDR1 SGHTA and CDR2 FQGTGA. The CDR3 extends over 14 amino acids. Trimming took off 6 bases at V and 6 bases at J, with 17 bases between the two ends. The DNA for the CDR3 is TGTGCCAGCAGTCTATCAGGGGCAGGGGATGGCTACACCTTC. Its translation is CASSLSGAGDGYTF. Full variable domain (missing parts from reference TRBV7-3 and TRBJ1-2): GAGVSQTPSNKVTEKGKYVELRCDPISGHTALYWYRQSLGQGPEFLIYFQGTGAADDSGLPNDRFFAVRPEGSVSTLKIQRTERGDSAVYLCASSLSGAGDGYTFGSGTRLTVV.

V gene TRBV6-6 combines with J gene TRBJ2-1; D is perhaps TRBD2 (6 bases). Germline V gene sequence: CDR1 MNHNY, CDR2 SVGAGI (reference sequence). This CDR3 has 16 amino acids. The V end was cut by 6 bases, the J end by 3 bases, with 18 bases between. The CDR3 DNA sequence: TGTGCCAGCAGCCTTCTCGGAGGGCGCATCTACAATGAGCAGTTCTTC. Translation gives CASSLLGGRIYNEQFF.

The rearrangement uses TRBV6-6 and TRBJ1-6, with D maybe TRBD1 (5 bases). The germline V gene has CDR1 MNHNY and CDR2 SVGAGI (reference sequence). Trimming stripped 0 bases from V and 7 bases from J, with 7 bases between. CDR3 length equals 14 residues. Here the CDR3 reads CASSYSSGNSPLHF. CDR3 DNA: TGTGCCAGCAGTTACTCGTCAGGGAATTCACCCCTCCACTTT.

This rearrangement joins TRBV6-6 to TRBJ1-5; D is unclear. Trimming left V 6 bases short and J 7 bases short, with 19 bases between. Germline CDR1 reads MNHNY; CDR2 reads SVGAGI (reference sequence). This CDR3 has 15 residues. Here the CDR3 reads CASSDRPGGYQPQHF. In DNA, the CDR3 is TGTGCCAGCAGCGATCGGCCAGGAGGGTACCAGCCCCAGCATTTT.

The table lists this clone with a few counts. This chain joins TRBV5-4 and TRBJ1-2; 8 bases fit TRBD1. Germline CDR1 and CDR2: SGHNT and YYREEE (reference sequence). The CDR3 is made up of 14 amino acids. V lost 4 bases and J lost 3; bases outside the gene matches: 5. DNA of the CDR3: TGTGCCAGCAGCCCCCAGGGGGCGGACTATGGCTACACCTTC. Translation gives CASSPQGADYGYTF.

By share, this clone ranks as medium-sized. The chain has TRBV4-1 and TRBJ2-1, with D possibly being TRBD1 (6 bases). The V end lost 3 bases, the J end lost 5 bases, and 11 bases lay between the germline ends. The germline V gene has CDR1 MGHRA and CDR2 YSYEKL. The CDR3 sequence is 14 residues long. As DNA, the CDR3 is TGCGCCAGCAGCCATGAGGACAGCGACAATGAGCAGTTCTTC. This codes for CASSHEDSDNEQFF.

This clone occurred a few times. J is TRBJ2-1 and V is TRBV10-3; TRBD1 matches at 8 bases. Per germline, CDR1 ENHRY and CDR2 SYGVKD. The CDR3 runs to 16 residues. After removal of 3 bases from V and 0 bases from J, the junction contained 4 bases not matched to a gene. CDR3 sequence reads: CAISDPQGASYNEQFF. The CDR3 nucleotides read TGTGCCATCAGTGACCCCCAGGGGGCCTCCTACAATGAGCAGTTCTTC.

The CDR3 DNA reads TGTGCCAGCAGACCGGGACAGGTCTATGGCTACACCTTC. Its translation: CASRPGQVYGYTF. The rearrangement uses TRBV27 and TRBJ1-2; TRBD1 matches at 8 bases. The germline CDR1 and CDR2 sequences are MNHEY and SMNVEV (reference sequence). The CDR3 consists of 13 residues. Trimming removed 6 bases from V and 4 bases from J; junction bases left unmatched: 4.

This clone is medium-sized. The rearrangement joins TRBV7-8 to TRBJ2-7; D is unresolved. Trimming left V 5 bases short and J 7 bases short, with 9 bases between. This CDR3 has 11 residues. Germline loops: CDR1 SGHVS, CDR2 FQNEAQ. The CDR3 here is CASSSSDEQYF. CDR3 nucleotide sequence: TGTGCCAGCAGCAGCAGCGATGAGCAGTACTTC. Full variable domain (remainder filled in from reference TRBV7-8 and TRBJ2-7): GAGVSQSPRYKVAKRGQDVALRCDPISGHVSLFWYQQALGQGPEFLTYFQNEAQLDKSGLPSDRFFAERPEGSVSTLKIQRTQQEDSAVYLCASSSSDEQYFGPGTRLTVT.

The chain uses TRBV9 and TRBJ1-4; D might be TRBD1 (6 bases). This CDR3 is built from 16 residues. Germline CDR1 and CDR2: SGDLS and YYNGEE. V was cut by 4 bases and J by 4 bases, with 17 bases left in between. CDR3 sequence reads: CASSSPFTGSNEKLFF. The CDR3 DNA follows: TGTGCCAGCAGCTCCCCGTTCACAGGGAGTAATGAAAAACTGTTTTTT.

This clone turned up a few times. V usage is TRBV9 and J usage is TRBJ2-5, with 11 bases aligning to TRBD2. This CDR3 is 16 amino acids long. Germline CDR1 is SGDLS and CDR2 is YYNGEE. With 5 bases clipped from V and 5 bases from J, the junction kept 11 bases outside the gene matches. CDR3 in DNA: TGTGCCAGCAGTCCGAGACTAGCGGGGAGTGTGGAGACCCAGTACTTC. Amino acid sequence: CASSPRLAGSVETQYF.

The chain combines TRBV13 with TRBJ1-1, with D unclear. The germline V gene encodes CDR1 PRHDT and CDR2 FYEKMQ (reference sequence). The CDR3 contains 12 residues. V was cut by 1 base and J by 8 bases, with 8 bases left in between. The DNA of the CDR3 is TGTGCCAGCAGCTTAGATTCGGAGGAAGCTTTCTTT. Translation gives CASSLDSEEAFF.

This rearrangement joins TRBV27 to TRBJ1-1; 7 bases line up with TRBD1. Germline lookup yields CDR1 MNHEY and CDR2 SMNVEV (reference sequence). CDR3 length: 14 amino acids. V shed 3 bases, J shed 7 bases, and the junction held 8 bases outside the gene matches. Here the CDR3 DNA reads TGTGCCAGCAGTTTCCAGGGGGATGGAGTTGAAGCTTTCTTT. Residues: CASSFQGDGVEAFF.

For the CDR3, the DNA is TGCGCCAGCAGCCAAGATCGGGAGTTCACCCTCTATGGCTACACCTTC. It is translated as CASSQDREFTLYGYTF. The V gene is TRBV4-1, the J gene TRBJ1-2; D uncertain. Germline V gene data show CDR1 as MGHRA and CDR2 as YSYEKL. There are 16 residues in the CDR3. Trimming stripped 0 bases from V and 4 bases from J, with 15 bases between.

The V gene is TRBV7-7, the J gene TRBJ2-1; 8 bases fit TRBD2. Germline V CDR1 and CDR2: SSHAT, FNYEAQ (reference sequence). The CDR3 covers 13 residues. CDR3 nucleotide sequence: TGTGCTAGCGGGGAGGGGCTCCGCCATGAGCAGTTCTTC. Its translation is CASGEGLRHEQFF.

The chain links TRBV7-9 to TRBJ2-7, with D perhaps matching TRBD1 (7 bases). The V end was cut by 5 bases, the J end by 11 bases, with 16 bases between. The CDR3 runs 12 residues. Germline V CDR1 and CDR2: SEHNR, FQNEAQ (reference sequence). For the CDR3, the DNA is TGTGCCAGCAGCAAAGGGGGCGGGGACGAGTACTTC. Translated: CASSKGGGDEYF.

This chain joins TRBV2 and TRBJ2-5; possible D gene TRBD2, 7 bases. Trimming shortened V by 11 bases and J by 5 bases, and 15 bases separated the two germline ends. CDR3 length: 12 residues. In germline, CDR1 is SNHLY, CDR2 FYNNEI. The CDR3 bases are TGTGCCGCAGTCGGGGGGCTTGAGACCCAGTACTTC. Translation gives CAAVGGLETQYF. The variable domain in full, completed from reference TRBV2 and TRBJ2-5, reads EPEVTQTPSHQVTQMGQEVILRCVPISNHLYFYWYRQILGQKVEFLVSFYNNEISEKSEIFDDQFSVERPDGSNFTLKIRSTKLEDSAMYFCAAVGGLETQYFGPGTRLLVL.

This clone was counted a few times. The V and J genes are TRBV5-6 and TRBJ2-3, with D hard to call. This CDR3 region has 12 residues. Germline CDR1 reads SGHDT; CDR2 reads YYEEEE. Trimming shortened V by 0 bases and J by 5 bases, and 4 bases separated the two germline ends. The CDR3 spells CASSLGGDTQYF. The CDR3 DNA reads TGTGCCAGCAGCTTGGGCGGAGATACGCAGTATTTT.

The chain uses TRBV7-1 and TRBJ2-6; D perhaps matches TRBD1 (5 bases). TRBV7-1 has ORF status, its function being uncertain. Deletions cut 5 bases from V and 5 bases from J, with 25 bases between. This CDR3 spans 19 amino acids. CDR3 DNA: TGTGCCAGCAGCCTGCTCTCTCAACGAGGACAAAGTCGGGCCAACGTCCTGACTTTC. This gives the protein CASSLLSQRGQSRANVLTF.

The chain is built from TRBV6-5 and TRBJ2-5; no firm D call. Germline V gives CDR1 MNHEY, CDR2 SVGAGI. Trimming removed 3 bases at V and 4 bases at J, with 12 bases between. The CDR3 covers 14 residues. In DNA, the CDR3 is TGTGCCAGCAGTTATTTTACCCAGGCAGAGACCCAGTACTTC. This encodes CASSYFTQAETQYF.

This clone qualifies as medium-sized. The chain uses TRBV7-9 and TRBJ2-7, with 9 bases aligning to TRBD1. This CDR3 contains 12 residues. The V and J ends lost 8 bases and 5 bases, in that order; junction bases with no gene match: 4. The V gene's germline CDR1 is SEHNR and CDR2 FQNEAQ (reference sequence). CDR3 amino acids: CASGTGINEQYF. CDR3 nucleotides: TGTGCCAGCGGGACAGGGATTAACGAGCAGTACTTC.

This clone was seen once. The genes are TRBV4-1 and TRBJ2-7; 10 nucleotides align to TRBD2. This CDR3 has 19 amino acids. J was trimmed by 2 bases and V by 4 bases; bases with no gene match: 17. CDR1 and CDR2 (germline): MGHRA, YSYEKL. This chain's CDR3 is CASSPPRAVLAGDAYEQYF. CDR3 nucleotides: TGCGCCAGCAGCCCACCTAGGGCTGTCCTAGCGGGGGACGCCTACGAGCAGTACTTC.

By share of the sample, this clone is medium-sized. The V and J genes are TRBV6-1 and TRBJ1-3, with 8 bases fitting TRBD1. Germline V lookup: CDR1 MNHNS, CDR2 SASEGT. CDR3 length equals 14 residues. The junction had 1 base not matched to a gene; V was cut back by 4 bases and J by 2 bases. CDR3 coding DNA: TGTGCCAGCAGTGGGACAGGGACTGGAAACACCATATATTTT. Its protein is CASSGTGTGNTIYF.

This clone occurred a few times. The chain recombines TRBV4-1 with TRBJ1-1; D possibly corresponds to TRBD1 (5 bases). Germline CDR1 reads MGHRA; CDR2 reads YSYEKL. V was cut by 1 base and J by 4 bases, with 13 bases left in between. There are 15 residues in the CDR3. CDR3 in DNA: TGCGCCAGCAGCCAAGGGCTCGGGGGGGGCACTGAAGCTTTCTTT. It is translated as CASSQGLGGGTEAFF.

This sequence joins TRBV18 and TRBJ1-2; TRBD1 might be the D (6 bases). Germline CDR1 and CDR2: KGHSH and LQKENI. V dropped 0 bases and J dropped 4 bases, with 9 bases sitting between them. The CDR3 totals 14 residues. In DNA, the CDR3 is TGTGCCAGCTCACCACCCGACAGGAGCTATGGCTACACCTTC. This sequence encodes CASSPPDRSYGYTF.

In regard to this clone: This may come from a read error, since a much larger clone is one base off. The chain employs TRBV4-2 and TRBJ1-2; D is unclear. This CDR3 spans 15 amino acids. Trimming removed 1 base from V and 2 bases from J, with 11 bases in between. CDR1 and CDR2 from the germline V gene are LGHNA and YNFKEQ. DNA for the CDR3: TGTGCCAGCAGCCAAGGCGGGGTAGTCAACTATGGCTACACCTTC. Amino acid sequence: CASSQGGVVNYGYTF.